The 19 T cell receptor beta chains in this list originate from one sample, sequenced in a study of blood T cell repertoires in COVID-19. The assay was immunoSEQ multiplex PCR, and TCRdb's table has in-frame clones only and misses some. The data contain around 230,000 clones, around 88% of them seen just once; the ten biggest clones take up 2.5%. Sequenced input: PBMCs or T cells enriched from blood (not recorded which). Receptors originate from a woman in her 40s with acute COVID-19.

The chain is built from TRBV9 and TRBJ1-3; the match to TRBD1 covers 7 bases. In germline, CDR1 is SGDLS, CDR2 YYNGEE. V gave up 0 bases and J gave up 0 bases; unmatched junction bases: 6. The CDR3 has 17 amino acids. CDR3 DNA sequence: TGTGCCAGCAGCGTAGTAGGGGGCTCCCTCTCTGGAAACACCATATATTTT. This encodes CASSVVGGSLSGNTIYF.

The chain combines TRBV6-5 with TRBJ1-2; D unclear. Germline V gene data show CDR1 as MNHEY and CDR2 as SVGAGI. Trimming took off 7 bases at V and 0 bases at J, with 15 bases between the two ends. The CDR3 runs 15 residues. CDR3 sequence reads: CASIDGVRANYGYTF. The CDR3 coding sequence is TGTGCCAGCATCGACGGAGTGAGGGCTAACTATGGCTACACCTTC.

Comment on this clone: The same CDR3 is also encoded by other DNA sequences in this sample. The V and J genes are TRBV18 and TRBJ2-5; 11 nucleotides align to TRBD1. After removal of 3 bases from V and 5 bases from J, the junction contained 5 bases not matched to a gene. CDR3 length: 15 amino acids. Germline CDR1 reads KGHSH; CDR2 reads LQKENI. The CDR3 here is CASSPGQGARETQYF. The CDR3 DNA sequence: TGTGCCAGCTCACCCGGACAGGGGGCGAGGGAGACCCAGTACTTC.

This sequence joins TRBV27 and TRBJ2-5; possible D gene TRBD2, 5 bases. Trimming took 5 bases from V and 5 from J, leaving 24 bases between them. Germline CDR1 MNHEY, CDR2 SMNVEV (reference sequence). The CDR3 covers 17 residues. The CDR3 region is CASSIRRFSESRETQYF. CDR3 sequence (DNA): TGTGCCAGCAGTATCCGTCGATTTAGCGAGAGTCGGGAGACCCAGTACTTC.

This clone turned up a few times. This chain joins TRBV30 and TRBJ1-5; D is possibly TRBD1 (6 bases). There are 13 residues in the CDR3. CDR1 and CDR2 from the germline V gene are GTSNPN and SVGIG (reference sequence). Trimming removed 5 bases at V and 6 bases at J, with 14 bases between. The CDR3 is CAWASGAAQPQHF. CDR3 DNA: TGTGCCTGGGCGTCAGGGGCGGCTCAGCCCCAGCATTTT.

The genes are TRBV6-2 or TRBV6-3 and TRBJ2-3; TRBD2 matches at 13 bases. This CDR3 is 16 amino acids long. Trimming at V came to 4 bases and at J to 1 base, leaving 2 bases not matched to a gene. Germline CDR1 reads MNHEY; CDR2 reads SVGEGT. CDR3: CASSFGLAGGTDTQYF. The CDR3 region has the DNA TGTGCCAGCAGTTTCGGACTAGCGGGAGGCACAGATACGCAGTATTTT.

Here the CDR3 reads CASSPYNSPLHF. The CDR3 nucleotides read TGTGCCAGCAGCCCATATAATTCACCCCTCCACTTT. The rearrangement uses TRBV12-3 or TRBV12-4 and TRBJ1-6; D gene unclear. CDR3 size: 12 residues. V was shortened by 6 bases and J by 4 bases, with 4 bases between the two germline ends.

In this sample, this clone turned up once. This sequence joins TRBV4-2 and TRBJ2-5; 10 nucleotides line up with TRBD1. The CDR3 has 15 residues. V lost 5 bases, J lost 2 bases, and 5 bases stayed unmatched. Germline V gene data show CDR1 as LGHNA and CDR2 as YNFKEQ. CDR3 residues: CASSAGQGGQETQYF. The CDR3 DNA reads as TGTGCCAGCAGCGCCGGACAGGGGGGACAAGAGACCCAGTACTTC.

This clone occurred once. The rearrangement links TRBV9 to TRBJ1-2; 10 bases fit TRBD1. J lost 7 bases, V lost 4 bases, and 7 bases had no gene match. Germline V gene data show CDR1 as SGDLS and CDR2 as YYNGEE. This CDR3 has 14 residues. CDR3 nucleotides: TGTGCCAGCAGCCCCGGACAGGGGGAGTCTGGCTACACCTTC. It specifies CASSPGQGESGYTF.

The gene calls are TRBV20-1 and TRBJ1-5, with no clear D. The CDR3 covers 13 residues. Trimming pared 3 bases from V and 6 bases from J, leaving 12 bases between. The germline CDR1 and CDR2 sequences are DFQATT and SNEGSKA (reference sequence). The CDR3 nucleotides are TGCAGTGCTAGTCTCACAGAGGGTCAGCCCCAGCATTTT. Protein sequence: CSASLTEGQPQHF.

With regard to this clone: The junction and the germline gene differ at one end; a read error may be behind it. The chain combines TRBV10-3 with TRBJ2-3; weak D call: TRBD2 (5 bases). The CDR3 runs 16 residues. Germline V gene lookup returns CDR1 ENHRY and CDR2 SYGVKD. CDR3: CAIRGRLAASTDTRYF. The CDR3 region has the DNA TGTGCCATCAGGGGCCGGCTAGCTGCTAGCACAGATACGCGGTATTTT.

This chain joins TRBV5-6 and TRBJ2-3; 11 bases line up with TRBD2. This CDR3 contains 19 residues. The germline gives CDR1 SGHDT, CDR2 YYEEEE. With V trimmed by 4 bases and J by 2 bases, 15 bases remained unmatched. CDR3 in DNA: TGTGCCAGCAGCGGGCGACTAGCGGGGTCCGGGTGGGCCACAGATACGCAGTATTTT. It is translated as CASSGRLAGSGWATDTQYF.

The chain combines TRBV14 with TRBJ1-2; D uncertain. CDR3 size: 17 residues. V lost 0 bases to trimming and J lost 8 bases, with 22 bases between them. From germline, CDR1 is SGHDN and CDR2 FVKESK. This CDR3 is CASSQDGLEGWLRGYTF. The DNA for the CDR3 is TGTGCCAGCAGCCAAGACGGTCTGGAGGGTTGGTTGAGGGGCTACACCTTC.

The chain has TRBV4-2 and TRBJ2-3, with 7 bases identical to TRBD1. Losses at the gene ends were 4 bases for V and 9 bases for J; bases not matched to a gene: 10. There are 14 residues in the CDR3. Germline V CDR1 and CDR2: LGHNA, YNFKEQ. The CDR3 DNA is TGTGCCAGCAGCCTGGGACAGTCCGTTGTCACGCAGTATTTT. Its protein is CASSLGQSVVTQYF.

V usage is TRBV4-3 and J usage is TRBJ2-1; 9 bases are shared with TRBD1. The CDR3 length is 17 residues. Per germline, CDR1 LGHNA and CDR2 YSLEER. V was pared by 0 bases and J by 6 bases, with 9 bases of the junction left unmatched. The CDR3 DNA reads TGCGCCAGCAGCCAAGACGGAGGACAGGGGTTATCCAATGAGCAGTTCTTC. Protein product: CASSQDGGQGLSNEQFF.

V and J are TRBV5-4 and TRBJ2-1, with 11 bases that match TRBD2. In germline, CDR1 is SGHNT, CDR2 YYREEE (reference sequence). With V trimmed by 4 bases and J by 4 bases, 13 bases remained unmatched. This CDR3 is 18 amino acids long. CDR3 in amino acids: CASSVAVAGGPGYNEQFF. CDR3 sequence (DNA): TGTGCCAGCAGCGTGGCGGTAGCGGGGGGGCCGGGGTACAATGAGCAGTTCTTC.

CDR3 in amino acids: CASSLEPTLNYGYTF. In DNA form, the CDR3 reads TGCGCCAGCAGCCTGGAGCCCACCCTTAACTATGGCTACACCTTC. This chain joins TRBV5-1 and TRBJ1-2; D ambiguous. Germline CDR1 SGHRS, CDR2 YFSETQ. This CDR3 is built from 15 residues. The V end lost 4 bases, the J end lost 1 base, and 14 bases lay between the germline ends.

There are a few counts of this clone. This sequence joins TRBV6-5 and TRBJ2-7, with a possible D match to TRBD1 (6 bases). Germline assignment: CDR1 MNHEY and CDR2 SVGAGI. V lost 6 bases and J 2 bases, leaving 14 bases between the germline ends. This CDR3 comprises 14 residues. The CDR3 is CASSTLTGPYEQYF. In nucleotides, the CDR3 is TGTGCCAGCAGCACACTGACAGGCCCCTACGAGCAGTACTTC.

The V gene is TRBV3-1 (or the pseudogene TRBV3-2), the J gene TRBJ2-1, with 7 bases lining up with TRBD1. The CDR3 has 16 residues. CDR1 LGHDT and CDR2 YNNKEL come from the germline V gene (reference sequence). The V segment lost 3 bases and the J segment 3 bases; nucleotides outside the gene matches: 8. The CDR3 DNA reads TGTGCCAGCAGCCAGCCCAGAGGGGACAGCTACAATGAGCAGTTCTTC. Protein product: CASSQPRGDSYNEQFF.